Following are 9 T cell receptor beta chains from one sample sequenced in a study of blood T cell repertoires in COVID-19 (TCRdb year 2020). To prepare the library, the immunoSEQ multiplex PCR assay was applied. Sourced from immuneACCESS, this table was stored by TCRdb with only in-frame sequences that have V and J called. A share of the clones is absent; for the studies checked, an unresolved V gene accounts for under half, and the remainder has no known explanation. The sample table lists 250,000 or so clones, approximately 85% of them with a count of one. The biggest ten clones account for around 4% of the sample. Specimen: peripheral blood. All receptors derive from a man aged 50 to 59 with acute or convalescent COVID-19.

In nucleotides, the CDR3 is TGCGCCAGCAGCCAAGAAGGACATGCGAACACTGAAGCTTTCTTT. Translation gives CASSQEGHANTEAFF. The genes are TRBV4-1 and TRBJ1-1, with D perhaps matching TRBD1 (5 bases). The CDR3 contains 15 residues. CDR1 and CDR2 (germline): MGHRA, YSYEKL. V dropped 0 bases and J dropped 1 base, with 9 bases sitting between them.

The count of this clone is one. The V and J genes are TRBV19 and TRBJ1-1; D ambiguous. CDR1 is LNHDA and CDR2 is SQIVND in the germline V gene (reference sequence). Trimming shortened V by 7 bases and J by 1 base, and 7 bases separated the two germline ends. The CDR3 is 12 amino acids. Here the CDR3 reads CASIQWNTEAFF. The CDR3 region has the DNA TGTGCCAGTATCCAGTGGAACACTGAAGCTTTCTTT.

This chain uses TRBV10-1 with TRBJ1-1; D gene unclear. V was pared by 0 bases and J by 6 bases, with 11 bases between. Germline CDR1 reads WNHNN; CDR2 reads SYGVQD (reference sequence). The CDR3 length is 14 residues. CDR3 region: CASSESLLLAEAFF. CDR3 bases: TGCGCCAGCAGTGAGTCCCTTCTTCTCGCTGAAGCTTTCTTT.

This chain joins TRBV15 and TRBJ2-3; 10 positions agree with TRBD2. Germline loops: CDR1 LNHNV, CDR2 YYDKDF (reference sequence). This CDR3 has 16 amino acids. V was clipped by 5 bases and J by 0 bases; unmatched bases: 5. The CDR3 sequence is CATSRGLAVSTDTQYF. The CDR3 DNA is TGTGCCACCAGCCGTGGACTAGCGGTTAGCACAGATACGCAGTATTTT.

The sample holds one count of this clone. V is TRBV13 and J is TRBJ1-2; 8 nucleotides align to TRBD1. After removal of 1 base from V and 7 bases from J, the junction contained 2 bases not matched to a gene. CDR3 size: 13 residues. CDR1 and CDR2 from the germline V gene are PRHDT and FYEKMQ (reference sequence). The CDR3 DNA follows: TGTGCCAGCAGCTTAGAGGACAGGGCTGGCTACACCTTC. Protein product: CASSLEDRAGYTF. The complete variable domain, with remaining parts taken from reference TRBV13 and TRBJ1-2, reads AAGVIQSPRHLIKEKRETATLKCYPIPRHDTVYWYQQGPGQDPQFLISFYEKMQSDKGSIPDRFSAQQFSDYHSELNMSSLELGDSALYFCASSLEDRAGYTFGSGTRLTVV.

The V and J genes are TRBV11-2 and TRBJ1-6; D is unclear. Trimming pared 8 bases from V and 1 base from J, leaving 12 bases between. CDR3 size: 15 residues. Germline CDR1 SGHAT, CDR2 FQNNGV. The CDR3 DNA is TGTGCCAGCTTACTGCTGAGTTCCTATAATTCACCCCTCCACTTT. This encodes CASLLLSSYNSPLHF.

The rearrangement links TRBV13 to TRBJ1-6; 10 nucleotides line up with TRBD1. The CDR3 covers 14 residues. CDR1 and CDR2 from the germline V gene are PRHDT and FYEKMQ (reference sequence). J gave up 11 bases and V 4 bases, and 5 bases lay outside the gene matches. The CDR3 DNA is TGTGCCAGCAGCTCGACAGGGGGCTTAACACCCCTCCACTTT. Translated: CASSSTGGLTPLHF. Complete variable domain (other parts from reference TRBV13 and TRBJ1-6): AAGVIQSPRHLIKEKRETATLKCYPIPRHDTVYWYQQGPGQDPQFLISFYEKMQSDKGSIPDRFSAQQFSDYHSELNMSSLELGDSALYFCASSSTGGLTPLHFGNGTRLTVT.

The chain joins TRBV3-1 (or the pseudogene TRBV3-2) to TRBJ2-1; maybe TRBD2 (6 bases). The ends were cut back, 0 bases at V and 4 bases at J, with 10 bases in the middle. There are 15 residues in the CDR3. Per germline, CDR1 LGHDT and CDR2 YNNKEL (reference sequence). The CDR3 DNA follows: TGTGCCAGCAGCCAAGACTCTAGCGAGTACAATGAGCAGTTCTTC. This translates into CASSQDSSEYNEQFF.

J is TRBJ2-3 and V is TRBV11-2; the D is unclear. This CDR3 spans 14 amino acids. Looked up from germline, CDR1 is SGHAT and CDR2 is FQNNGV. Trimming pared 0 bases from V and 4 bases from J, leaving 8 bases between. The CDR3 nucleotides read TGTGCCAGCAGCTTAGAGGCCGGGTCAGATACGCAGTATTTT. Its translation is CASSLEAGSDTQYF.